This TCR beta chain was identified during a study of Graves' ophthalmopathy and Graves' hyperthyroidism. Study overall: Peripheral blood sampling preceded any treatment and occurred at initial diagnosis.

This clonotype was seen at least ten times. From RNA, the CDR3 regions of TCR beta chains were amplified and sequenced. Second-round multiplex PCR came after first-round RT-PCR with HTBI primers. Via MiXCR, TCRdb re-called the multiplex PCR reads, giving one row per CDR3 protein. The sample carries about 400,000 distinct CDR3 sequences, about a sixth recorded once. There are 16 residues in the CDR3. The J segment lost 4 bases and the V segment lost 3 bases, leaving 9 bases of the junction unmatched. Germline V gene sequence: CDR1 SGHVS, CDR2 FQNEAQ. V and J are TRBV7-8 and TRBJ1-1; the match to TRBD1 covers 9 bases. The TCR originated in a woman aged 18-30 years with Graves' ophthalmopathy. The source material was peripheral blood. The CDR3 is CASSFLQGALGTEAFF. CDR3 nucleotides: TGTGCCAGCAGCTTCTTACAGGGGGCCTTGGGCACTGAAGCTTTCTTT.